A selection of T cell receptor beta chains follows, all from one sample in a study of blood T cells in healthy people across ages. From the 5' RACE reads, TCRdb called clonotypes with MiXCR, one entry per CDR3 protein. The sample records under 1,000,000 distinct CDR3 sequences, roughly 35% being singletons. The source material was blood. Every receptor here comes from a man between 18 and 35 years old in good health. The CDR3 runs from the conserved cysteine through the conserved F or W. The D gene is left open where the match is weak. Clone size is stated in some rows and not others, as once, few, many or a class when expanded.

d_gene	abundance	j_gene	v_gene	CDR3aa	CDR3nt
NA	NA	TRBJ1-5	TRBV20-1	CGARDSANQPQHF	TGCGGTGCTAGAGACTCGGCCAATCAGCCCCAGCATTTT
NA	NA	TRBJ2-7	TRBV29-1	CSVRQSYEQYF	TGCAGCGTGAGACAGTCCTACGAGCAGTACTTC
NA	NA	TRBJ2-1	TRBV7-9	CASTVKGRGQSYNEQFF	TGTGCCAGCACCGTCAAAGGTCGTGGACAATCCTACAATGAGCAGTTCTTC
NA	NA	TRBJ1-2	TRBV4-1	CASSQERVTVYGYTF	TGCGCCAGCAGCCAAGAGCGTGTGACCGTCTATGGCTACACCTTC
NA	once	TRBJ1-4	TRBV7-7	CASSPRMGEKLFF	TGTGCCAGCAGCCCGCGGATGGGTGAAAAACTGTTTTTT
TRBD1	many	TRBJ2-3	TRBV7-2	CASRPGTATDTQYF	TGTGCCAGCAGACCCGGGACAGCCACAGATACGCAGTATTTT
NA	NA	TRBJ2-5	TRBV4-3	CASSQGLRGGQETQYF	TGCGCCAGCAGCCAAGGATTAAGGGGGGGGCAAGAGACCCAGTACTTC
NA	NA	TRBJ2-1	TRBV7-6	CASSLAWRGRSDNEQFF	TGTGCCAGCAGCTTAGCGTGGAGGGGGCGGTCGGACAATGAGCAGTTCTTC
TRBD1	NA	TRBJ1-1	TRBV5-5	CASSPETGEIVFGNTEAFF	TGTGCCAGCAGCCCGGAGACAGGGGAGATTGTATTTGGGAACACTGAAGCTTTCTTT
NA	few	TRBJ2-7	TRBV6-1	CASSSRDGHYEQYF	TGTGCCAGCAGCTCCCGGGACGGCCACTACGAGCAGTACTTC
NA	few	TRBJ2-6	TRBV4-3	CASRPTESSGANILTF	TGCGCCAGCCGACCCACAGAGAGCTCTGGGGCCAACATCCTGACTTTC
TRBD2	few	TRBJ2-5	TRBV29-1	CSVEASSGEETQYF	TGCAGCGTTGAAGCGTCTAGCGGAGAAGAGACCCAGTACTTC
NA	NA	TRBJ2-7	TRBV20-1	CSARDQGDYEQYF	TGCAGTGCTAGAGATCAGGGAGACTACGAGCAGTACTTC
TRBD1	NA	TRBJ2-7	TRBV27	CASSFDRESYEQYF	TGTGCCAGCAGTTTCGACAGGGAGTCCTACGAGCAGTACTTC
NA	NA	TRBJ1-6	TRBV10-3	CAISFTQGNNSPPHF	TGTGCCATCAGTTTTACCCAGGGCAATAATTCACCCCCCCACTTT
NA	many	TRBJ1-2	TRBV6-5	CASSYSGSYGYTF	TGTGCCAGCAGTTACTCAGGGTCCTATGGCTACACCTTC
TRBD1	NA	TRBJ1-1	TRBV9	CASSPGQGAGEAFF	TGTGCCAGCAGCCCGGGACAGGGGGCCGGTGAAGCTTTCTTT
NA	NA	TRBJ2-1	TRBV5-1	CASSPLARDYNEQFF	TGCGCCAGCAGCCCGCTAGCGAGGGACTACAATGAGCAGTTCTTC
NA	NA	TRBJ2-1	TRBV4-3	CASSQVPSGPNEQFF	TGCGCCAGCAGCCAAGTCCCCTCCGGCCCGAATGAGCAGTTCTTC
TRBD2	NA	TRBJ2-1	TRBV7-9	CASVVGGGNEQFF	TGTGCCAGCGTCGTGGGGGGGGGCAATGAGCAGTTCTTC
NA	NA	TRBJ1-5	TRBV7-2	CASSTTGSQPQHF	TGTGCCAGCAGTACCACAGGGAGTCAGCCCCAGCATTTT
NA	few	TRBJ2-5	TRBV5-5	CASSPGWYQETQYF	TGTGCCAGCAGCCCTGGATGGTACCAAGAGACCCAGTACTTC
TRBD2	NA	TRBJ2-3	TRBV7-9	CASSFAGGSDTQYF	TGTGCCAGCAGCTTCGCGGGGGGGTCAGATACGCAGTATTTT
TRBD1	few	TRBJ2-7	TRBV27	CASSSGQGNEQYF	TGTGCCAGCAGTTCGGGACAGGGGAACGAGCAGTACTTC
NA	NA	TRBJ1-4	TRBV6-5	CASSPARPSEKLFF	TGTGCCAGCAGTCCGGCGCGGCCTTCCGAAAAACTGTTTTTT
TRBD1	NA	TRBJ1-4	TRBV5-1	CASSFGTVNEKLFF	TGCGCCAGCAGCTTCGGGACAGTAAATGAAAAACTGTTTTTT
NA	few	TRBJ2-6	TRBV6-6	CASSYYGGRSGANVLTF	TGTGCCAGCAGTTACTACGGGGGGCGGTCTGGGGCCAACGTCCTGACTTTC
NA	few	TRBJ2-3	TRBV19	CASKAAARSTDTQYF	TGTGCCAGTAAGGCGGCAGCTCGTAGCACAGATACGCAGTATTTT
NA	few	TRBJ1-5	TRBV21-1	CASSKWFTRPGNQPQHF	TGTGCCAGCAGCAAATGGTTCACGAGGCCGGGCAATCAGCCCCAGCATTTT
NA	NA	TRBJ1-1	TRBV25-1	CASTALGDTEAFF	TGTGCCAGCACCGCCCTTGGGGACACTGAAGCTTTCTTT
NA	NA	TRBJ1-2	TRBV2	CASSAERGLNYGYTF	TGTGCCAGCAGTGCCGAGAGGGGCCTTAACTATGGCTACACCTTC
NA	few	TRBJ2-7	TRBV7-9	CASSLDGVAYEQYF	TGTGCCAGCAGCTTAGACGGCGTTGCCTACGAGCAGTACTTC
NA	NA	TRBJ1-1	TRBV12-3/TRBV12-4	CASRVREGAGTEAFF	TGTGCCAGCAGGGTCCGGGAGGGAGCGGGCACTGAAGCTTTCTTT
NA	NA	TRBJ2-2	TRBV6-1	CASTEGRTTGELFF	TGTGCCAGCACGGAGGGGCGGACCACCGGGGAGCTGTTTTTT
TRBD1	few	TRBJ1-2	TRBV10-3	CAIYSGGDGYGYTF	TGTGCCATCTACTCAGGGGGCGACGGATATGGCTACACCTTC
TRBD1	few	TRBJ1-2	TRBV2	CASSVSGTGGYGYTF	TGTGCCAGCAGTGTATCCGGGACAGGAGGATATGGCTACACCTTC
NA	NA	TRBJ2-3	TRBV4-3	CASSQALRSTDTQYF	TGCGCCAGCAGCCAAGCCCTCAGAAGCACAGATACGCAGTATTTT